This T cell receptor (beta chain) emerged from a study of T cell repertoires in cytomegalovirus infection. About the study: A matching HLA type, together with CMV infection, was signaled by public TCR beta signatures.

Findings of the study overall: In two of eight donors, the top clonotype was HLA-C-restricted CMV-specific.

TCRdb re-derived calls from the reads in MiXCR, one entry per CDR3 protein. Among approximately 500,000 distinct CDR3 sequences, about 10% were seen once, and the ten largest hold 9.5% to 13%. The CDR3 is 13 residues long. Deletions cut 3 bases from V and 2 bases from J, with 7 bases between. Notes on this clonotype: Its cognate antigen is unknown.

The rearrangement uses TRBV12-3 or TRBV12-4 and TRBJ2-5; D gene unclear. The sequence was obtained from a human donor in good health (CMV status not recorded). Some clones in this sample may be carry-over from other donors' samples. Sequencing was done on a sample of PBMCs. This chain's CDR3 is CASSFLEQETQYF. Written as DNA, the CDR3 is TGTGCCAGCAGTTTTTTAGAACAAGAGACCCAGTACTTC.